The clone carrying this T cell receptor beta chain was recorded only once. The target antigen is unknown. The CDR3 sequence is 18 residues long. Germline assignment: CDR1 LGHNA and CDR2 YNFKEQ. V gave up 4 bases and J gave up 0 bases; unmatched junction bases: 12. The sample is drawn from a study of cytomegalovirus exposure and HLA in healthy donors. It was with 60 Vbeta and 13 Jbeta primers that the PCR ran. Sequenced by immunoSEQ multiplex PCR; TCRdb stores in-frame clones only, minus some. The sample lists about 170,000 clones; about 80% were seen once. Study findings and constraints: Some public TCRs appeared in many individuals, while most sequences were rare. Some segments of the V type, notably TRBV6-2 and TRBV6-3, were excluded as indistinguishable.

Sample: PBMCs. This clonotype was sampled from a woman aged 45-65 years in good health and CMV-seropositive. The V gene is TRBV4-2, the J gene TRBJ2-1; 7 bases are a match to TRBD2. CDR3 protein: CASSLLPAGGSSYNEQFF. DNA for the CDR3: TGTGCCAGCAGCCTTCTTCCCGCCGGGGGGAGCTCCTACAATGAGCAGTTCTTC.